The T cell receptor (beta chain) described here comes from a study of blood T cell repertoires in COVID-19. TCRdb keeps only in-frame clones here, not all; method: immunoSEQ multiplex PCR. The table lists more than 65,000 clones, about 79% of them singletons, with 20% to 25% in the top ten. The CDR3 has 14 residues. Trimming at V came to 7 bases and at J to 8 bases, leaving 9 bases not matched to a gene. Germline values: CDR1 MDHEN, CDR2 SYDVKM. The specimen was peripheral blood. This chain connects TRBV28 to TRBJ1-4; 8 nucleotides align to TRBD1. The clonotype originates from a woman aged 50 to 60 with acute or convalescent COVID-19. The CDR3 protein is CASNLDRVREKLFF. DNA of the CDR3: TGTGCCAGCAACCTGGACAGGGTGAGGGAAAAACTGTTTTTT.